Listed below are T cell receptor beta chains from one sample, sequenced in a study of human T cells and chemical hapten exposure. TCRdb used MiXCR to reprocess the RACE reads, holding one entry per CDR3 protein. The top ten clones hold over 6.5% of a sample with some 170,000 distinct CDR3 sequences, more than 20% of them seen once. The specimen was whole blood, collected in connection with sensitization to the hapten diphenylcyclopropenone (DPC). The receptors were gathered from a woman between 45 and 65 years old with alopecia areata. Some clones in this sample may be carry-over from other donors' samples. Each CDR3 is given with its conserved first and last residue. A D gene is named only where the DNA matches it firmly. Size is stated for part of the rows, as once, few or many counts, or as a class when the clone is expanded.

cdr3_aa cdr3_nt v_call clone_size d_call j_call
CASSSQGSNTEAFF TGCGCCAGCAGCTCACAGGGGTCCAACACTGAAGCTTTCTTT TRBV5-1 - TRBD1 TRBJ1-1
CAGTRGTSGQETQYF TGTGCCGGTACTCGGGGGACTAGCGGACAAGAGACCCAGTACTTC TRBV27 - TRBD2 TRBJ2-5
CSVEVRGFYEQYF TGCAGCGTTGAGGTCAGGGGGTTTTACGAGCAGTACTTC TRBV29-1 - TRBD1 TRBJ2-7
CASSRTTLAGPKETQYF TGTGCCAGCAGTCGAACTACCCTAGCGGGACCTAAAGAGACCCAGTACTTC TRBV2 - TRBD2 TRBJ2-5
CAISGEGRNIQYF TGTGCCATCAGCGGGGAGGGCCGGAACATTCAGTACTTC TRBV10-3 medium-sized TRBD2 TRBJ2-4
CASGRAGGDIFGELFF TGTGCCAGCGGACGAGCGGGAGGGGACATATTCGGGGAGCTGTTTTTT TRBV6-5 - TRBD2 TRBJ2-2
CSVQAGGWETQYF TGCAGCGTTCAAGCGGGAGGATGGGAGACCCAGTACTTC TRBV29-1 - TRBD2 TRBJ2-5
CATSRPGTEFNYGYTF TGTGCCACCAGCAGACCCGGGACAGAGTTTAACTATGGCTACACCTTC TRBV15 - TRBD1 TRBJ1-2
CASSLAYYNEQFF TGTGCCAGCAGCTTAGCCTACTACAATGAGCAGTTCTTC TRBV7-2 - - TRBJ2-1
CASSFGPSPTEAFF TGCGCCAGCAGCTTTGGCCCTTCACCCACTGAAGCTTTCTTT TRBV5-1 - - TRBJ1-1
CASSGRSNEQFF TGTGCCAGCAGCGGTAGGAGTAATGAGCAGTTCTTC TRBV7-9 - - TRBJ2-1
CSVAQSQGNEQFF TGCAGCGTTGCTCAATCCCAGGGGAATGAGCAGTTCTTC TRBV29-1 - - TRBJ2-1
CASTRQNRNQPQHF TGTGCCAGCACGAGACAGAATCGCAATCAGCCCCAGCATTTT TRBV12-3/TRBV12-4 once - TRBJ1-5
CASSRAGNTQYF TGTGCCAGCAGCAGGGCGGGGAATACGCAGTATTTT TRBV11-3 few - TRBJ2-3
CASSVGRGIYEQYF TGTGCCAGCAGCGTAGGGCGGGGAATCTACGAGCAGTACTTC TRBV9 few - TRBJ2-7
CASSLVGGVNNEQFF TGTGCCAGCAGCTTAGTTGGGGGAGTGAACAATGAGCAGTTCTTC TRBV13 - - TRBJ2-1